The 12 T cell receptor beta chains below come from one sample, sequenced in a study of CD8 T cells in Susac syndrome. Random-hexamer reverse transcription was applied to about 0.5 to 1 ug RNA. TCRdb reprocessed the immunoSEQ multiplex PCR reads via MiXCR and lists one record per CDR3 protein. The data show about 200,000 distinct CDR3 sequences, with roughly 94% seen just once and 0.082% held by the top ten. Sequenced material: CD4+ T cells from PBMCs. The receptors shown here come from a human donor with multiple sclerosis.

The chain uses TRBV25-1 and TRBJ1-2; D possibly corresponds to TRBD1 (5 bases). The V gene lost 3 bases and the J gene lost 8 bases, with 10 bases spanning the gap. The CDR3 totals 12 residues. Germline assignment: CDR1 MGHDK and CDR2 SYGVNS. CDR3 DNA: TGTGCCAGCAGTGACATCAGGGAAGGCTACACCTTC. Its translation is CASSDIREGYTF.

The J gene is TRBJ1-2, the V gene TRBV9; D is unresolved. Germline V gives CDR1 SGDLS, CDR2 YYNGEE. Trimming removed 5 bases at V and 4 bases at J, with 9 bases between. The CDR3 sequence is 12 residues long. DNA for the CDR3: TGTGCCAGCAGTGGACGGCTCTATGGCTACACCTTC. Translation: CASSGRLYGYTF.

The chain employs TRBV12-3 or TRBV12-4 and TRBJ2-3; D is possibly TRBD1 (6 bases). The CDR3 has 14 residues. Trimming stripped 6 bases from V and 1 base from J, with 11 bases between. CDR3 DNA sequence: TGTGCCAGCAGAGGACAGTTGCGCACAGATACGCAGTATTTT. Translating it yields CASRGQLRTDTQYF.

The V and J genes are TRBV24-1 and TRBJ2-3; D is unclear. From germline, CDR1 is KGHDR and CDR2 SFDVKD. V gave up 1 base and J gave up 11 bases, with 6 bases separating them. The CDR3 length is 11 residues. The CDR3 sequence: CATSDLVRQYF. The CDR3 DNA follows: TGTGCCACCAGTGATTTAGTCAGGCAGTATTTT.

V is TRBV27 and J is TRBJ1-6; 8 nucleotides line up with TRBD1. Germline trimming cut 6 bases from V and 10 bases from J; bases unmatched to any gene: 2. CDR1 is MNHEY, CDR2 SMNVEV, per germline (reference sequence). The CDR3 contains 12 residues. The DNA of the CDR3 is TGTGCCAGCAGGGCAGGGGGCTCACCCCTCCACTTT. It specifies CASRAGGSPLHF.

This rearrangement joins TRBV5-8 to TRBJ2-7, with D perhaps assigned TRBD1 or TRBD2 (5 bases each). Per germline, CDR1 SGHTS and CDR2 YDEGEE. The CDR3 loop spans 12 amino acids. Trimming removed 6 bases at V and 7 bases at J, with 14 bases between. CDR3 nucleotides: TGTGCCAGCACGACAGCCTGGGGGGAGCAGTACTTC. Its protein is CASTTAWGEQYF.

The V gene is TRBV28, the J gene TRBJ1-2, with 7 bases lining up with TRBD1. The germline V gene has CDR1 MDHEN and CDR2 SYDVKM. The CDR3 is made up of 15 amino acids. V lost 9 bases, J lost 8 bases, and 18 bases stayed unmatched. In DNA, the CDR3 is TGTGCCAGTGGACCCGACAGGGCAGGATTCCGCGGCTACACCTTC. Encoded protein: CASGPDRAGFRGYTF.

CDR3 sequence reads: CSVRSRAMNTEAFF. DNA for the CDR3: TGCAGCGTTCGTTCGCGGGCTATGAACACTGAAGCTTTCTTT. The rearrangement joins TRBV29-1 to TRBJ1-1, with unresolved D. CDR1 is SQVTM, CDR2 ANQGSEA, per germline. CDR3 size: 14 residues. Trimming stripped 5 bases from V and 0 bases from J, with 13 bases between.

This chain uses TRBV7-9 with TRBJ1-2, with a possible D match to TRBD1 (5 bases). Deletions cut 3 bases from V and 2 bases from J, with 13 bases between. CDR3 length equals 15 residues. Germline V gives CDR1 SEHNR, CDR2 FQNEAQ (reference sequence). CDR3 nucleotides: TGTGCCAGCAGCTTTATGGGAGGGGTCAACTATGGCTACACCTTC. Translated: CASSFMGGVNYGYTF.

The J gene is TRBJ2-3, the V gene TRBV9, with 7 bases lining up with TRBD2. The V gene's germline CDR1 is SGDLS and CDR2 YYNGEE. V lost 2 bases and J lost 4; bases outside the gene matches: 7. The CDR3 extends over 15 amino acids. CDR3 sequence reads: CASSVGTTAPDTQYF. CDR3 DNA: TGTGCCAGCAGCGTGGGGACTACCGCCCCAGATACGCAGTATTTT.

The V gene is TRBV20-1, the J gene TRBJ2-7; a possible D gene is TRBD2 (7 bases). The germline V gene has CDR1 DFQATT and CDR2 SNEGSKA (reference sequence). With 0 bases removed from V and 2 bases from J, the gap between germline ends came to 14 bases. This CDR3 has 15 residues. Here the CDR3 DNA reads TGCAGTGCTAGAGAAGGGGGGGCGACTACCTACGAGCAGTACGTC. Translation gives CSAREGGATTYEQYV.

This rearrangement joins TRBV11-3 to TRBJ2-5, with 7 positions matching TRBD1. Germline CDR1 is SGHNT and CDR2 is YENEEA. With V trimmed by 5 bases and J by 6 bases, 3 bases remained unmatched. This CDR3 is 12 amino acids long. CDR3 loop: CASSRTGKTQYF. CDR3 DNA sequence: TGTGCCAGCAGCAGGACAGGAAAGACCCAGTACTTC.